These 20 T cell receptor beta chains originate from one sample sequenced in a study of cytomegalovirus exposure and HLA in healthy donors. Measured with immunoSEQ multiplex PCR; TCRdb has only the in-frame clones, and not every one. The sample has 230,000 or so clones; around 88% are singletons. The specimen was PBMCs. These receptors originate from a woman younger than 30 in good health and CMV-seronegative.

The chain couples TRBV7-3 to TRBJ2-7, with D maybe TRBD1 (6 bases). V dropped 10 bases and J dropped 2 bases, with 21 bases sitting between them. The germline V gene encodes CDR1 SGHTA and CDR2 FQGTGA. This CDR3 contains 15 residues. In DNA form, the CDR3 reads TGTGCCACTAACCGGGACACCTATGAAACCTACGAGCAGTACTTC. This sequence encodes CATNRDTYETYEQYF.

The V gene is TRBV5-1, the J gene TRBJ2-3, with a tentative D call TRBD2 (5 bases). V lost 4 bases to trimming and J lost 2 bases, with 14 bases between them. Germline lookup yields CDR1 SGHRS and CDR2 YFSETQ. This CDR3 is 15 amino acids long. The chain's CDR3 is CASSGSGFSTDTQYF. The DNA of the CDR3 is TGCGCCAGCAGCGGGAGCGGATTTTCCACAGATACGCAGTATTTT.

The J gene is TRBJ2-1, the V gene TRBV4-2, with TRBD1 matching over 8 bases. Per germline, CDR1 LGHNA and CDR2 YNFKEQ. There are 14 residues in the CDR3. Unmatched junction bases numbered 10, after V lost 5 bases and J lost 10 bases. CDR3 nucleotides: TGTGCCAGCAGCACCGGACAGGGAGGATACGAGCAGTTCTTC. Translation gives CASSTGQGGYEQFF.

V and J are TRBV27 and TRBJ2-1; TRBD1 aligns across 8 bases. The CDR3 covers 12 residues. Germline V gene lookup returns CDR1 MNHEY and CDR2 SMNVEV (reference sequence). The J segment lost 14 bases and the V segment lost 5 bases, leaving 8 bases of the junction unmatched. The CDR3 sequence: CASSIRTGLKFF. The DNA for the CDR3 is TGTGCCAGCAGTATCCGGACAGGGCTGAAGTTCTTC.

The chain uses TRBV6-6 and TRBJ2-7; 7 positions agree with TRBD2. The germline V gene has CDR1 MNHNY and CDR2 SVGAGI (reference sequence). Losses at the gene ends were 5 bases for V and 0 bases for J; bases not matched to a gene: 10. The CDR3 is made up of 16 amino acids. Here the CDR3 reads CASSNPGGGSSYEQYF. CDR3 coding DNA: TGTGCCAGCAGTAACCCAGGCGGGGGTAGCTCCTACGAGCAGTACTTC.

The rearrangement links TRBV29-1 to TRBJ2-2; 7 bases map to TRBD2. J was trimmed by 1 base and V by 6 bases; bases with no gene match: 11. The CDR3 spans 16 residues. Germline V gene data show CDR1 as SQVTM and CDR2 as ANQGSEA. The CDR3 sequence: CSVERETGGNTGELFF. The CDR3 DNA follows: TGCAGCGTCGAAAGGGAAACGGGGGGGAACACCGGGGAGCTGTTTTTT.

The V and J genes are TRBV2 and TRBJ2-7; possible D gene TRBD2, 7 bases. Trimming stripped 0 bases from V and 3 bases from J, with 18 bases between. Germline V CDR1 and CDR2: SNHLY, FYNNEI. This CDR3 is 17 amino acids long. CDR3 nucleotide sequence: TGTGCCAGCAGTGAAGCGCGGGGGCCATACGGGGACTACGAGCAGTACTTC. It encodes CASSEARGPYGDYEQYF.

The chain links TRBV10-3 to TRBJ2-7; 10 bases line up with TRBD2. This CDR3 is built from 19 residues. Looked up from germline, CDR1 is ENHRY and CDR2 is SYGVKD. V gave up 4 bases and J gave up 1 base; unmatched junction bases: 16. The CDR3 DNA sequence: TGTGCCATCAGTGGGCCCATAGCGGGAGGCGCACCCCTATCCTACGAGCAGTACTTC. Translating gives CAISGPIAGGAPLSYEQYF.

As for this clone: Other DNA sequences within the sample encode an identical CDR3. This chain uses TRBV28 with TRBJ1-2, with D maybe TRBD1 (5 bases). Looked up from germline, CDR1 is MDHEN and CDR2 is SYDVKM. V dropped 3 bases and J dropped 4 bases, with 9 bases sitting between them. The CDR3 spans 13 residues. CDR3 amino acids: CASSLGQAYGYTF. The CDR3 DNA reads as TGTGCCAGCAGTTTGGGGCAGGCCTATGGCTACACCTTC.

J is TRBJ2-3 and V is TRBV6-1; 8 nucleotides line up with TRBD1. This CDR3 region has 14 residues. Germline assignment: CDR1 MNHNS and CDR2 SASEGT. V shed 6 bases, J shed 4 bases, and the junction held 6 bases outside the gene matches. CDR3 region: CASSPTGVSDTQYF. The CDR3 DNA reads as TGTGCCAGCAGCCCGACAGGGGTTTCAGATACGCAGTATTTT.

The V and J genes are TRBV5-1 and TRBJ1-5, with 7 bases identical to TRBD1. The CDR3 consists of 15 residues. The junction had 10 bases not matched to a gene; V was cut back by 2 bases and J by 8 bases. CDR1 and CDR2 from the germline V gene are SGHRS and YFSETQ. The CDR3 loop reads CASSLQGGPTEPQHF. The CDR3 DNA sequence: TGCGCCAGCAGCTTACAAGGGGGCCCAACTGAGCCCCAGCATTTT. The full variable domain, rest sourced from reference TRBV5-1 and TRBJ1-5, is KAGVTQTPRYLIKTRGQQVTLSCSPISGHRSVSWYQQTPGQGLQFLFEYFSETQRNKGNFPGRFSGRQFSNSRSEMNVSTLELGDSALYLCASSLQGGPTEPQHFGDGTRLSIL.

V and J are TRBV18 and TRBJ2-1, with 7 bases aligning to TRBD2. The CDR3 loop spans 15 amino acids. From germline, CDR1 is KGHSH and CDR2 LQKENI. V shed 6 bases and J 7 bases; nucleotides not matched to a gene: 12. CDR3 sequence reads: CASSRSGLGVNEQFF. CDR3 coding DNA: TGTGCCAGCTCCCGCTCCGGACTAGGGGTAAATGAGCAGTTCTTC.

In this sample, this clone turned up once. This sequence joins TRBV7-9 and TRBJ2-7, with 9 bases that match TRBD1. This CDR3 region has 19 residues. Germline V gene data show CDR1 as SEHNR and CDR2 as FQNEAQ (reference sequence). With V trimmed by 6 bases and J by 4 bases, 22 bases remained unmatched. The CDR3 spells CASRSDRTGEDRRGYEQYF. The CDR3, as DNA: TGTGCCAGCAGGTCCGATAGGACAGGGGAGGATCGGCGAGGGTACGAGCAGTACTTC.

CDR3 coding DNA: TGCAGCGCTACCGGGTCTACCACGAACACTGAAGCTTTCTTT. The encoded protein is CSATGSTTNTEAFF. The chain uses TRBV29-1 and TRBJ1-1; D unresolved. The germline V gene encodes CDR1 SQVTM and CDR2 ANQGSEA. This CDR3 comprises 14 residues. The V end lost 7 bases, the J end lost 1 base, and 16 bases lay between the germline ends.

The chain links TRBV28 to TRBJ1-5, with 7 positions matching TRBD1. Germline V lookup: CDR1 MDHEN, CDR2 SYDVKM. The CDR3 loop spans 17 amino acids. J was trimmed by 0 bases and V by 3 bases; bases with no gene match: 8. Written as DNA, the CDR3 is TGTGCCAGCAGTTTCCCGGACAGGAAATATAGCAATCAGCCCCAGCATTTT. As protein: CASSFPDRKYSNQPQHF.

V usage is TRBV7-2 and J usage is TRBJ2-7; D is unclear. The V and J ends lost 1 base and 3 bases respectively, with 7 bases between them. CDR3 length: 13 residues. Germline V gene sequence: CDR1 SGHTA, CDR2 FQGNSA. The CDR3 DNA is TGTGCCAGCAGCTTAGGAGGAATCTACGAGCAGTACTTC. This translates into CASSLGGIYEQYF.

V usage is TRBV29-1 and J usage is TRBJ2-7, with 10 nucleotides matching TRBD2. With 7 bases clipped from V and 5 bases from J, the junction kept 11 bases outside the gene matches. The CDR3 totals 14 residues. The germline CDR1 and CDR2 sequences are SQVTM and ANQGSEA. The CDR3 region is CSGEREGPAHEQYF. CDR3 coding DNA: TGCAGCGGGGAGCGGGAGGGACCTGCCCACGAGCAGTACTTC.

The chain couples TRBV12-2 to TRBJ1-1. TRBV12-2 corresponds to a pseudogene. The CDR3 covers 10 residues. In DNA form, the CDR3 reads TGTGCAGTCCGGAACACTGAAGCTTTCTTT. This sequence encodes CAVRNTEAFF.

The rearrangement joins TRBV28 to TRBJ2-7; 9 nucleotides match TRBD1. The trim removed 5 bases at V and 2 bases at J, leaving 10 bases unmatched. This CDR3 has 16 amino acids. Germline V gene data show CDR1 as MDHEN and CDR2 as SYDVKM. The DNA for the CDR3 is TGTGCCAGCAGTATGGGACAGGGCTTTATACCCTACGAGCAGTACTTC. Translation gives CASSMGQGFIPYEQYF.

CDR3 amino acids: CASSFGDHSNQPQHF. The DNA for the CDR3 is TGTGCCAGCAGCTTTGGAGACCATAGCAATCAGCCCCAGCATTTT. This chain connects TRBV7-9 to TRBJ1-5; D uncertain. The V gene lost 3 bases and the J gene lost 0 bases, with 9 bases spanning the gap. Germline CDR1 is SEHNR and CDR2 is FQNEAQ (reference sequence). This CDR3 region has 15 residues.